A single sample is the source of the 19 T cell receptor beta chains below, sequenced in a study of T cells in Graves' hyperthyroidism and ophthalmopathy. TCR beta CDR3 regions were amplified from RNA. During a first-round RT-PCR of the TCR CDR3, the HTBI primer set was used. TCRdb fed the multiplex PCR reads into MiXCR, producing one record per CDR3 protein. The sample has 400,000 to 550,000 distinct CDR3 sequences; over 13% are singletons. Material for sequencing was blood. These receptors were obtained from a woman between 18 and 29 years old with Graves' hyperthyroidism.

This clonotype was seen many times. The chain joins TRBV24-1 to TRBJ1-2, with D perhaps TRBD1 (5 bases). Germline V CDR1 and CDR2: KGHDR, SFDVKD. This CDR3 is built from 15 residues. The V gene lost 2 bases and the J gene lost 0 bases, with 9 bases spanning the gap. The CDR3 spells CATSDSGKANYGYTF. CDR3 sequence (DNA): TGTGCCACCAGTGATTCAGGGAAAGCTAACTATGGCTACACCTTC.

The rearrangement joins TRBV20-1 to TRBJ1-5; 7 bases line up with TRBD1. Germline CDR1 DFQATT, CDR2 SNEGSKA (reference sequence). The V segment lost 7 bases and the J segment 5 bases; nucleotides outside the gene matches: 8. CDR3 length: 13 residues. The CDR3 spells CSVSRGLDQPQHF. The CDR3 region has the DNA TGCAGTGTATCCAGGGGGTTAGATCAGCCCCAGCATTTT.

The gene calls are TRBV27 and TRBJ2-1; D gene ambiguous. This CDR3 comprises 13 residues. Trimming shortened V by 6 bases and J by 7 bases, and 13 bases separated the two germline ends. Per the germline V gene, CDR1 is MNHEY and CDR2 is SMNVEV (reference sequence). In DNA, the CDR3 is TGTGCCAGCAGCCCCCCCTGGATGAATGAGCAGTTCTTC. It translates to CASSPPWMNEQFF.

There are many counts of this clonotype. The chain is built from TRBV10-2 and TRBJ1-6; weak D call: TRBD1 (6 bases). The germline V and J ends were trimmed by 9 bases and 3 bases, with 9 bases remaining between them. The CDR3 is 13 residues long. CDR1 is WSHSY, CDR2 SAAADI, per germline. CDR3 residues: CASTGNYNSPLHF. Written as DNA, the CDR3 is TGCGCCAGTACAGGGAACTATAATTCACCCCTCCACTTT.

This clonotype was detected many times. The chain has TRBV12-3 or TRBV12-4 and TRBJ1-2, with D tentatively TRBD1 (6 bases). The CDR3 is 13 residues long. Trimming took off 2 bases at V and 5 bases at J, with 9 bases between the two ends. The CDR3 sequence is CASSLWGAYGYTF. DNA of the CDR3: TGTGCCAGCAGTTTATGGGGGGCGTATGGCTACACCTTC.

This clonotype was seen a handful of times. The chain has TRBV6-1 and TRBJ2-2, with 13 bases identical to TRBD2. This CDR3 comprises 16 residues. J gave up 8 bases and V 6 bases, and 9 bases lay outside the gene matches. CDR1 MNHNS and CDR2 SASEGT come from the germline V gene. The CDR3 DNA follows: TGTGCCAGCAGCTCCCCAGGACTAGCGGGAGCAGGGGAGCTGTTTTTT. It translates to CASSSPGLAGAGELFF.

This clonotype occurred a few times. The rearrangement joins TRBV7-3 to TRBJ2-7; 13 bases line up with TRBD2. The V segment lost 5 bases and the J segment 6 bases; nucleotides outside the gene matches: 4. The CDR3 is 14 residues long. CDR1 and CDR2 from the germline V gene are SGHTA and FQGTGA. The CDR3, as DNA: TGTGCCAGCAGCGTCGGACTAGCGGGAGCCGAGCAGTACTTC. Its translation: CASSVGLAGAEQYF.

This clonotype was counted ten times or more. V usage is TRBV6-1 and J usage is TRBJ2-7; the match to TRBD2 covers 7 bases. The CDR3 extends over 15 amino acids. Germline CDR1 MNHNS, CDR2 SASEGT. V lost 6 bases and J lost 2; bases outside the gene matches: 10. Here the CDR3 reads CASRTATGGTYEQYV. DNA of the CDR3: TGTGCCAGCAGGACCGCTACGGGAGGAACCTACGAGCAGTACGTC.

The sample holds a few counts of this clonotype. This chain connects TRBV27 to TRBJ1-5, with TRBD1 matching over 8 bases. The ends lost 5 bases at V and 7 bases at J; junction bases unmatched: 4. Germline V gives CDR1 MNHEY, CDR2 SMNVEV (reference sequence). The CDR3 runs to 13 residues. The CDR3 nucleotides read TGTGCCAGCAGTCCGGACAGGGCCCAGCCCCAGCATTTT. It encodes CASSPDRAQPQHF.

This clonotype came up many times. The CDR3 DNA reads as TGTGCCAGCAGTGAGCGGAGCTCCTACGAGCAGTACGTC. This encodes CASSERSSYEQYV. The chain has TRBV6-1 and TRBJ2-7; no clear D. The germline V and J ends were trimmed by 3 bases and 0 bases, with 6 bases remaining between them. The length of the CDR3 is 13 residues. The V gene's germline CDR1 is MNHNS and CDR2 SASEGT.

The sample holds many counts of this clonotype. The V and J genes are TRBV11-3 and TRBJ1-2; D might be TRBD1 (5 bases). CDR3 length: 19 residues. The ends were cut back, 0 bases at V and 2 bases at J, with 22 bases in the middle. The germline CDR1 and CDR2 sequences are SGHNT and YENEEA. CDR3 protein: CASSLDRRGLRGNNYGYTF. The CDR3 DNA is TGTGCCAGCAGCTTAGATCGAAGGGGCCTGCGGGGGAACAACTATGGCTACACCTTC.

This clonotype was seen more than once but under ten times. The chain couples TRBV5-1 to TRBJ2-1; a possible D gene is TRBD2 (5 bases). V was clipped by 1 base and J by 0 bases, with 17 bases between them. From germline, CDR1 is SGHRS and CDR2 YFSETQ. This CDR3 is 18 amino acids long. CDR3 in DNA: TGCGCCAGCAGCTTGTCTAGGACTGGGCGAAGCTCCTACAATGAGCAGTTCTTC. Protein sequence: CASSLSRTGRSSYNEQFF.

The sample holds many counts of this clonotype. The CDR3 region has the DNA TGTGCCAGCAGTGAAGGATGGGAAGGCTACACCTTC. Translation gives CASSEGWEGYTF. The V gene is TRBV2, the J gene TRBJ1-2; D not certain. The CDR3 consists of 12 residues. Germline CDR1 reads SNHLY; CDR2 reads FYNNEI. V dropped 1 base and J dropped 8 bases, with 8 bases sitting between them.

This clonotype was seen more than once but under ten times. The gene calls are TRBV9 and TRBJ1-2; D is possibly TRBD1 (6 bases). The length of the CDR3 is 16 residues. The V and J ends lost 2 bases and 1 base respectively, with 15 bases between them. Germline V CDR1 and CDR2: SGDLS, YYNGEE. The CDR3 sequence is CASSVTGFSDNYGYTF. The CDR3 DNA reads TGTGCCAGCAGCGTGACAGGTTTTTCGGATAACTATGGCTACACCTTC.

This clonotype occurred many times. This chain joins TRBV11-1 and TRBJ1-2, with 10 bases aligning to TRBD1. With 5 bases clipped from V and 5 bases from J, the junction kept 8 bases outside the gene matches. The CDR3 has 15 amino acids. The germline V gene has CDR1 SGHAT and CDR2 FQDESV (reference sequence). This chain's CDR3 is CASSRTGGAPYGYTF. CDR3 coding DNA: TGTGCCAGCAGCCGGACAGGGGGGGCCCCATATGGCTACACCTTC.

This clonotype was seen repeatedly, ten times or more. The chain employs TRBV7-2 and TRBJ2-3; 8 nucleotides agree with TRBD2. This CDR3 comprises 14 residues. V shed 5 bases and J 8 bases; nucleotides not matched to a gene: 9. Looked up from germline, CDR1 is SGHTA and CDR2 is FQGNSA. The CDR3: CASSLGRGSGTQYF. CDR3 bases: TGTGCCAGCAGCCTCGGGAGGGGATCGGGTACGCAGTATTTT. The whole variable domain, remainder taken from reference TRBV7-2 and TRBJ2-3, is GAGVSQSPSNKVTEKGKDVELRCDPISGHTALYWYRQSLGQGLEFLIYFQGNSAPDKSGLPSDRFSAERTGGSVSTLTIQRTQQEDSAVYLCASSLGRGSGTQYFGPGTRLTVL.

This clonotype came up many times. The chain combines TRBV12-3 or TRBV12-4 with TRBJ2-1; D might be TRBD2 (6 bases). Trimming left V 3 bases short and J 8 bases short, with 14 bases between. The CDR3 runs 14 residues. CDR3 nucleotide sequence: TGTGCCAGCAGTTTTGCCCTAGCTAGCGATGAGCAGTTCTTC. This encodes CASSFALASDEQFF.

This clonotype has at least ten counts. V and J are TRBV2 and TRBJ1-2; no definite D call. The CDR3 runs to 13 residues. Germline V gene data show CDR1 as SNHLY and CDR2 as FYNNEI. Trimming stripped 3 bases from V and 4 bases from J, with 9 bases between. The CDR3 loop is CASSEAKVYGYTF. The CDR3 nucleotides read TGTGCCAGCAGTGAGGCCAAAGTCTATGGCTACACCTTC.

V and J are TRBV7-2 and TRBJ2-2; D gene unclear. Deletions cut 1 base from V and 0 bases from J, with 6 bases between. The CDR3 has 15 amino acids. Per germline, CDR1 SGHTA and CDR2 FQGNSA. The DNA of the CDR3 is TGTGCCAGCAGCTTAGATGTAGCGAACACCGGGGAGCTGTTTTTT. This codes for CASSLDVANTGELFF.